This T cell receptor (beta chain) was captured by sequencing in a study of T cell clonotyping in hematopoietic cell transplantation. Libraries were prepared by immunoSEQ multiplex PCR; TCRdb keeps only in-frame clonotypes and omits some of them. The sample comprises about 18,000 clones, more than 70% of which are singletons, and under 9.5% rests with the top ten. Per germline, CDR1 ENHRY and CDR2 SYGVKD. This CDR3 has 14 amino acids. Trimming removed 0 bases at V and 3 bases at J, with 9 bases between. Sample time point: recipient sample about 28 days before transplant, after cytoreduction. Sample: peripheral blood mononuclear cells, taken before stem cell transplant. The V call is TRBV10-3, the J call TRBJ2-7, with D unresolved. The TCR originated in a man in his fifties with acute myeloid leukemia. Some clones in this sample may be carry-over from other donors' samples. The DNA for the CDR3 is TGTGCCATCAGTGAGTCGACCCACCTCTACGAGCAGTACTTC. Amino acids: CAISESTHLYEQYF.